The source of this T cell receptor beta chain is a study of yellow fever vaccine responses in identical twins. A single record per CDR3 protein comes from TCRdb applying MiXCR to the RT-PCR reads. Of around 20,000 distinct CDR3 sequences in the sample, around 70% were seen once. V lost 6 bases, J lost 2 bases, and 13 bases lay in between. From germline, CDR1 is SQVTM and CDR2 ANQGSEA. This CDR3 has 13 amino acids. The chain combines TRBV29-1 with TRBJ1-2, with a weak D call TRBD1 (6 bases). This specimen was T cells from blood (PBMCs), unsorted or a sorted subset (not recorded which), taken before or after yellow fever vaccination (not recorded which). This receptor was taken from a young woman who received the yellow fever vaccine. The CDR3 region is CSVARTGNYGYTF. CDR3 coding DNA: TGCAGCGTGGCACGCACAGGGAACTATGGCTACACCTTC.